What follows describes a single T cell receptor (beta chain). The antigen remains unidentified. The source of the sample is a study of tumor and adjacent non-tumor tissue in lung cancer. The library came from three nested PCR rounds adapted from ARM-PCR protocols. MiXCR, applied by TCRdb to the multiplex PCR reads, yields one record per CDR3 protein. The sample records tens of thousands of distinct CDR3 sequences, around 74% being singletons. The template was RNA from unsorted bulk tissue. Donors were chemotherapy-naive, newly diagnosed lung cancer surgical patients in China, August–late 2014. Study-level results: Significantly higher TCR diversity was found in tumor than normal lung.

Sequenced input: lung tumor tissue. The receptor was derived from a woman in her 50s with non-small cell lung cancer.

CDR3 DNA sequence: TGTGCCAACACCGGGACTAACGGGAGTAGGGGTTACGAGCAGTACTTC. This gives the protein CANTGTNGSRGYEQYF. The chain uses TRBV6-5 and TRBJ2-7; 7 bases fit TRBD2. Germline CDR1 reads MNHEY; CDR2 reads SVGAGI. Unmatched junction bases numbered 19, after V lost 10 bases and J lost 4 bases. The CDR3 loop spans 16 amino acids.